This TCR beta chain originates from a study of CD8 T cells in cerebrospinal fluid in Alzheimer's disease. Background on the study: Clonal expansion of CSF T cells was measured with plate-based and droplet-based single-cell sequencing.

Profiling of CSF cells used 10X single-cell V(D)J plus 5' expression. No DNA is given; TCRdb re-called the 10x single-cell sequencing reads and lists each CDR3 protein once. This repertoire includes over a thousand distinct CDR3 sequences. In terms of frequency, this clonotype is large. Germline CDR1 is SNHLY and CDR2 is FYNNEI. The CDR3 runs to 13 residues. The TCR comes from a human donor in good health. The chain joins TRBV2 to TRBJ2-7; TCRdb names TRBD2, which stays unverified in the absence of DNA. Sequencing was carried out using cerebrospinal fluid. CDR3 residues: CATSRGRETEQYF.